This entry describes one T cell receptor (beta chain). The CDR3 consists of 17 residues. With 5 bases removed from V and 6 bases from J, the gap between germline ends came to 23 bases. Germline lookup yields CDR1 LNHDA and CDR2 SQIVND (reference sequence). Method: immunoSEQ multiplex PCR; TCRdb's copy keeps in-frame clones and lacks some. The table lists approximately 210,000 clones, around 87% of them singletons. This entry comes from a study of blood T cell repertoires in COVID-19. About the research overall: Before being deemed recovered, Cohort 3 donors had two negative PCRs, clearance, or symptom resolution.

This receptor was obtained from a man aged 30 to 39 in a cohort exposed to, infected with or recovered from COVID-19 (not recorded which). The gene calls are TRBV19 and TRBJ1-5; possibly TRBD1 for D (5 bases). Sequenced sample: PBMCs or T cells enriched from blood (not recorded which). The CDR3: CASSSSRVAMWGQPQHF. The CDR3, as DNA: TGTGCCAGTAGTTCAAGCAGGGTGGCAATGTGGGGTCAGCCCCAGCATTTT.